This TCR beta chain was identified during a study of T cells in Graves' hyperthyroidism and ophthalmopathy. Amplification of TCR beta CDR3 regions was performed using RNA transcripts as template. Researchers ran a first-round RT-PCR on the TCR CDR3 using the HTBI primer set. TCRdb passed the multiplex PCR reads through MiXCR, listing each CDR3 protein once. The data contain a few hundred thousand distinct CDR3 sequences, roughly 15% of them seen just once; the ten biggest clones take up 3% to 4%. The CDR3 consists of 14 residues. The J segment lost 8 bases and the V segment lost 6 bases, leaving 9 bases of the junction unmatched. The germline V gene encodes CDR1 ENHRY and CDR2 SYGVKD.

This sequence joins TRBV10-3 and TRBJ2-3; 9 nucleotides match TRBD2. The clonotype was recovered from a woman between 35 and 50 years old with Graves' ophthalmopathy. The sample consisted of blood. In DNA, the CDR3 is TGTGCCATCAGGACTAGCGGCGATCGAGGTACGCAGTATTTT. It codes for CAIRTSGDRGTQYF.